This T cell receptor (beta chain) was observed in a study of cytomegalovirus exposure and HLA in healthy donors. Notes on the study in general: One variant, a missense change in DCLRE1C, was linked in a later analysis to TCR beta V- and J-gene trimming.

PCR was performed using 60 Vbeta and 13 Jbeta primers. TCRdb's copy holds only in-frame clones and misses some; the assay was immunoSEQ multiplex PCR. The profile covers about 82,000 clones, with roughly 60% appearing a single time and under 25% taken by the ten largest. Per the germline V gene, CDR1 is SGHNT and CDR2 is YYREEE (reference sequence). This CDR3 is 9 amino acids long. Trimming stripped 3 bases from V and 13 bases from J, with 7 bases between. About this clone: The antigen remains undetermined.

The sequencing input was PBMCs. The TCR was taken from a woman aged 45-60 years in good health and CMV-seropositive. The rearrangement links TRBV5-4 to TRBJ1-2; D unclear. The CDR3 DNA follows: TGTGCCAGCAGCTCACAATCCACCTTC. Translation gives CASSSQSTF.